The clone carrying this T cell receptor beta chain was observed a single time. This sample was included in a study of T cell changes during pregnancy in multiple sclerosis. Trimming at V came to 5 bases and at J to 6 bases, leaving 7 bases not matched to a gene. The germline V gene encodes CDR1 MDHEN and CDR2 SYDVKM. CDR3 length: 13 residues. Using immunoSEQ multiplex PCR, the repertoire was profiled, and TCRdb retains in-frame clones only, with some absent. This table holds some 41,000 clones, around 92% found once. V is TRBV28 and J is TRBJ2-7, with 7 nucleotides matching TRBD1. The receptor comes from a female donor with multiple sclerosis, enrolled in a pregnancy study. Specimen: CD8+ T cells from peripheral blood mononuclear cells, collected in the third trimester of pregnancy. CDR3 in DNA: TGTGCCAGCAGTCCCCAACAGGGGACCGAGCAGTACTTC. As protein: CASSPQQGTEQYF.